Included here is one TCR beta chain sequence, with context. The data are from a study of cytomegalovirus exposure and HLA in healthy donors. 60 Vbeta and 13 Jbeta primers were used in PCR. Clones were sequenced by immunoSEQ multiplex PCR, and TCRdb holds only the in-frame ones, with some missing. The sample holds roughly 200,000 clones; 79% are singletons and the top ten take approximately 0.7%. Germline V gene data show CDR1 as MNHEY and CDR2 as SMNVEV (reference sequence). The CDR3 totals 14 residues. The V segment lost 5 bases and the J segment 3 bases; nucleotides outside the gene matches: 7. The V and J genes are TRBV27 and TRBJ2-7; 7 nucleotides agree with TRBD1. The clonotype comes from a middle-aged woman in good health and CMV-seronegative. Sequenced material: PBMCs. CDR3 sequence (DNA): TGTGCCAGCAGTCCCGGGACAGCGAGCTACGAGCAGTACTTC. The encoded protein is CASSPGTASYEQYF.